A single sample gave rise to the 24 T cell receptor beta chains below, sequenced in a study of T cell responses to AZD1222 COVID-19 vaccine. The assay was immunoSEQ multiplex PCR, and TCRdb's table has in-frame clones only and misses some. Here the sample spans 120,000 to 150,000 clones, roughly 89% being singletons. The sample was peripheral blood, taken 28 days after the second AZD1222 dose. These receptors were collected from an adult who received the AZD1222 COVID-19 vaccine.

The V call is TRBV27, the J call TRBJ2-1; 7 nucleotides line up with TRBD2. V lost 2 bases and J lost 10; bases outside the gene matches: 5. The length of the CDR3 is 13 residues. The germline CDR1 and CDR2 sequences are MNHEY and SMNVEV (reference sequence). CDR3 sequence (DNA): TGTGCCAGCAGTTTAGGGCTAGCGGAGGAGCAGTTCTTC. Its translation is CASSLGLAEEQFF.

The chain recombines TRBV4-2 with TRBJ2-3, with 13 bases matching TRBD2. V shed 4 bases and J 4 bases; nucleotides not matched to a gene: 14. Germline lookup yields CDR1 LGHNA and CDR2 YNFKEQ. CDR3 length: 19 residues. CDR3 coding DNA: TGTGCCAGCAGCCTGGGACTAGCGGGAACTAAAACCAGGGCAGATACGCAGTATTTT. Amino acid sequence: CASSLGLAGTKTRADTQYF.

The chain uses TRBV6-2 or TRBV6-3 and TRBJ2-7; D is possibly TRBD1 or TRBD2 (6 bases each). Looked up from germline, CDR1 is MNHEY and CDR2 is SVGEGT. The germline V and J ends were trimmed by 6 bases and 2 bases, with 14 bases remaining between them. The CDR3 sequence is 14 residues long. CDR3 nucleotide sequence: TGTGCCAGCAGCCACGCGGGGACAACCTACGAGCAGTACTTC. Translating it yields CASSHAGTTYEQYF.

The chain employs TRBV5-1 and TRBJ2-5; either TRBD1 or TRBD2 may fit D (6 bases each). Between the trimmed V and J ends, which lost 5 bases and 4 bases, there was a span of 18 bases. Germline values: CDR1 SGHRS, CDR2 YFSETQ. The CDR3 spans 15 residues. CDR3 in DNA: TGCGCCAGCAGTGTAGAGGGGGACTCAGGAGAGACCCAGTACTTC. Translation gives CASSVEGDSGETQYF.

This clone has only a few counts. V usage is TRBV6-2 or TRBV6-3 and J usage is TRBJ1-1; tentative D call: TRBD1 (6 bases). Germline CDR1 reads MNHEY; CDR2 reads SVGEGT. The CDR3 sequence is 16 residues long. V was cut by 1 base and J by 6 bases, with 18 bases left in between. The CDR3 reads CASSYYDQGTRAEAFF. In DNA form, the CDR3 reads TGTGCCAGCAGTTACTATGATCAGGGGACGAGGGCTGAAGCTTTCTTT.

V gene TRBV9 combines with J gene TRBJ2-7; 8 nucleotides line up with TRBD2. The CDR3 contains 14 residues. The J segment lost 6 bases and the V segment lost 0 bases, leaving 5 bases of the junction unmatched. The V gene's germline CDR1 is SGDLS and CDR2 YYNGEE. The CDR3 region has the DNA TGTGCCAGCAGCGTAGGAGCGGGAGCCGGCGAGCAGTACTTC. Translated: CASSVGAGAGEQYF.

The V and J genes are TRBV2 and TRBJ2-5, with D perhaps TRBD2 (5 bases). CDR1 and CDR2 from the germline V gene are SNHLY and FYNNEI. The CDR3 runs to 13 residues. With 5 bases removed from V and 3 bases from J, the gap between germline ends came to 10 bases. The CDR3 coding sequence is TGTGCCAGCAGTCCCAGCGGAGAAGAGACCCAGTACTTC. Protein: CASSPSGEETQYF.

This clone was seen a few times. Other DNA variants within this sample encode the same CDR3. The chain links TRBV6-1 to TRBJ2-7; D is perhaps TRBD1 (5 bases). The CDR3 has 13 amino acids. Trimming pared 1 base from V and 3 bases from J, leaving 7 bases between. CDR1 and CDR2 (germline): MNHNS, SASEGT. CDR3 in DNA: TGTGCCAGCAGTGAAGGGGGCAGCTACGAGCAGTACTTC. Protein: CASSEGGSYEQYF.

This clone came up a few times. The V and J genes are TRBV5-1 and TRBJ2-5, with a tentative D call TRBD1 (5 bases). V lost 4 bases and J 1 base, leaving 14 bases between the germline ends. In germline, CDR1 is SGHRS, CDR2 YFSETQ. The CDR3 extends over 15 amino acids. CDR3 sequence (DNA): TGCGCCAGCAGCATGAGTAGGGGCGGCCAAGAGACCCAGTACTTC. Protein: CASSMSRGGQETQYF.

V is TRBV15 and J is TRBJ1-5, with 9 positions matching TRBD1. V gave up 1 base and J gave up 7 bases; unmatched junction bases: 5. Germline V gene lookup returns CDR1 LNHNV and CDR2 YYDKDF (reference sequence). CDR3 length equals 15 residues. The CDR3 spells CATSRGGQGGQPQHF. CDR3 in DNA: TGTGCCACCAGCAGAGGGGGACAGGGCGGCCAGCCCCAGCATTTT.

J is TRBJ2-3 and V is TRBV6-5; D ambiguous. There are 13 residues in the CDR3. Germline V gene lookup returns CDR1 MNHEY and CDR2 SVGAGI. Trimming removed 7 bases at V and 0 bases at J, with 8 bases between. The CDR3, as DNA: TGTGCCAGCACCCAGGCCAGCACAGATACGCAGTATTTT. Its protein is CASTQASTDTQYF.

The chain joins TRBV15 to TRBJ1-1; D possibly corresponds to TRBD1 (5 bases). There are 14 residues in the CDR3. CDR1 is LNHNV and CDR2 is YYDKDF in the germline V gene (reference sequence). Between the trimmed V and J ends, which lost 11 bases and 0 bases, there was a span of 16 bases. CDR3 loop: CASKLGRMNTEAFF. For the CDR3, the DNA is TGTGCCTCAAAACTGGGACGGATGAACACTGAAGCTTTCTTT.

The gene calls are TRBV6-5 and TRBJ2-7; 8 bases fit TRBD1. Looked up from germline, CDR1 is MNHEY and CDR2 is SVGAGI. The CDR3 consists of 15 residues. The V segment lost 2 bases and the J segment 3 bases; nucleotides outside the gene matches: 6. The CDR3 DNA reads as TGTGCCAGCAGTTACGAGGGGACAGGCTACTACGAGCAGTACTTC. Its translation: CASSYEGTGYYEQYF.

This chain joins TRBV7-8 and TRBJ2-7, with D hard to call. This CDR3 contains 12 residues. The germline V gene encodes CDR1 SGHVS and CDR2 FQNEAQ. V gave up 4 bases and J gave up 4 bases, with 8 bases separating them. CDR3 in DNA: TGTGCCAGCAGCTACTCCGGATACGAGCAGTACTTC. It codes for CASSYSGYEQYF.

The V call is TRBV9, the J call TRBJ2-1; tentative D call: TRBD1 (5 bases). The CDR3 runs 11 residues. V was clipped by 4 bases and J by 7 bases, with 6 bases between them. Per the germline V gene, CDR1 is SGDLS and CDR2 is YYNGEE. The CDR3 reads CASSPGNEQFF. The DNA for the CDR3 is TGTGCCAGCAGCCCAGGGAATGAGCAGTTCTTC.

Here the CDR3 reads CASSLQVNTEAFF. CDR3 nucleotide sequence: TGTGCCAGCAGCTTACAGGTCAACACTGAAGCTTTCTTT. The chain uses TRBV11-2 and TRBJ1-1; D call uncertain. Germline values: CDR1 SGHAT, CDR2 FQNNGV. V lost 2 bases, J lost 2 bases, and 6 bases lay in between. The CDR3 runs to 13 residues.

This sequence joins TRBV5-4 and TRBJ2-5; 9 bases map to TRBD1. This CDR3 spans 15 amino acids. The junction had 5 bases not matched to a gene; V was cut back by 0 bases and J by 5 bases. The germline V gene has CDR1 SGHNT and CDR2 YYREEE (reference sequence). This CDR3 reads CASSLAGQGLETQYF. CDR3 coding DNA: TGTGCCAGCAGCTTGGCTGGACAGGGGTTGGAGACCCAGTACTTC.

The rearrangement joins TRBV7-6 to TRBJ2-3, with 10 bases aligning to TRBD2. Germline values: CDR1 SGHVS, CDR2 FNYEAQ. The CDR3 is 13 residues long. With 4 bases clipped from V and 8 bases from J, the junction kept 3 bases outside the gene matches. The CDR3 DNA sequence: TGTGCCAGCAGCTCGGGACTAGCGCGTACGCAGTATTTT. Its translation: CASSSGLARTQYF.

The chain employs TRBV7-9 and TRBJ1-2; D may be TRBD1 (5 bases). In germline, CDR1 is SEHNR, CDR2 FQNEAQ (reference sequence). The CDR3 is 14 amino acids. The V end lost 4 bases, the J end lost 8 bases, and 17 bases lay between the germline ends. CDR3 DNA sequence: TGTGCCAGCAGCTCCCCCCTGGACATAATCGGCTACACCTTC. This gives the protein CASSSPLDIIGYTF.

This sequence joins TRBV27 and TRBJ2-3, with 9 nucleotides matching TRBD2. Per the germline V gene, CDR1 is MNHEY and CDR2 is SMNVEV (reference sequence). V shed 6 bases, J shed 5 bases, and the junction held 12 bases outside the gene matches. CDR3 size: 16 residues. CDR3 nucleotide sequence: TGTGCCAGCAGACGAACCCAGGGACTAGCTATAGATACGCAGTATTTT. This codes for CASRRTQGLAIDTQYF.

J is TRBJ1-1 and V is TRBV10-3; no firm D call. V lost 4 bases, J lost 7 bases, and 10 bases lay in between. CDR3 length: 12 amino acids. Germline-derived CDR1 and CDR2 are ENHRY and SYGVKD. CDR3 DNA sequence: TGTGCCATCAGTGTAGGGAGTAATGAAGCTTTCTTT. It translates to CAISVGSNEAFF.

This clone has only a few counts. The chain couples TRBV9 to TRBJ1-2; D gene ambiguous. Trimming cost V 3 bases and J 4 bases, with 13 bases left between them. Germline V gene data show CDR1 as SGDLS and CDR2 as YYNGEE. The CDR3 contains 14 residues. CDR3 amino acids: CASSGPRGGYGYTF. CDR3 DNA sequence: TGTGCCAGCAGCGGCCCACGAGGTGGCTATGGCTACACCTTC. The full variable domain, in which reference TRBV9 and TRBJ1-2 provide the parts outside the CDR3, is DSGVTQTPKHLITATGQRVTLRCSPRSGDLSVYWYQQSLDQGLQFLIQYYNGEERAKGNILERFSAQQFPDLHSELNLSSLELGDSALYFCASSGPRGGYGYTFGSGTRLTVV.

The chain employs TRBV2 and TRBJ1-4; D is unresolved. CDR1 is SNHLY and CDR2 is FYNNEI in the germline V gene. V was cut by 5 bases and J by 8 bases, with 6 bases left in between. The CDR3 is made up of 11 amino acids. Here the CDR3 reads CASSSREKLFF. CDR3 nucleotide sequence: TGTGCCAGCAGTTCCAGGGAAAAACTGTTTTTT.

The chain is built from TRBV10-1 and TRBJ2-2, with TRBD2 matching over 10 bases. The CDR3 runs 16 residues. Germline V CDR1 and CDR2: WNHNN, SYGVQD (reference sequence). The V segment lost 3 bases and the J segment 5 bases; nucleotides outside the gene matches: 6. CDR3 bases: TGCGCCAGCAGTGATTTCGTAGCGGGAGGAACCGGGGAGCTGTTTTTT. Translating gives CASSDFVAGGTGELFF.